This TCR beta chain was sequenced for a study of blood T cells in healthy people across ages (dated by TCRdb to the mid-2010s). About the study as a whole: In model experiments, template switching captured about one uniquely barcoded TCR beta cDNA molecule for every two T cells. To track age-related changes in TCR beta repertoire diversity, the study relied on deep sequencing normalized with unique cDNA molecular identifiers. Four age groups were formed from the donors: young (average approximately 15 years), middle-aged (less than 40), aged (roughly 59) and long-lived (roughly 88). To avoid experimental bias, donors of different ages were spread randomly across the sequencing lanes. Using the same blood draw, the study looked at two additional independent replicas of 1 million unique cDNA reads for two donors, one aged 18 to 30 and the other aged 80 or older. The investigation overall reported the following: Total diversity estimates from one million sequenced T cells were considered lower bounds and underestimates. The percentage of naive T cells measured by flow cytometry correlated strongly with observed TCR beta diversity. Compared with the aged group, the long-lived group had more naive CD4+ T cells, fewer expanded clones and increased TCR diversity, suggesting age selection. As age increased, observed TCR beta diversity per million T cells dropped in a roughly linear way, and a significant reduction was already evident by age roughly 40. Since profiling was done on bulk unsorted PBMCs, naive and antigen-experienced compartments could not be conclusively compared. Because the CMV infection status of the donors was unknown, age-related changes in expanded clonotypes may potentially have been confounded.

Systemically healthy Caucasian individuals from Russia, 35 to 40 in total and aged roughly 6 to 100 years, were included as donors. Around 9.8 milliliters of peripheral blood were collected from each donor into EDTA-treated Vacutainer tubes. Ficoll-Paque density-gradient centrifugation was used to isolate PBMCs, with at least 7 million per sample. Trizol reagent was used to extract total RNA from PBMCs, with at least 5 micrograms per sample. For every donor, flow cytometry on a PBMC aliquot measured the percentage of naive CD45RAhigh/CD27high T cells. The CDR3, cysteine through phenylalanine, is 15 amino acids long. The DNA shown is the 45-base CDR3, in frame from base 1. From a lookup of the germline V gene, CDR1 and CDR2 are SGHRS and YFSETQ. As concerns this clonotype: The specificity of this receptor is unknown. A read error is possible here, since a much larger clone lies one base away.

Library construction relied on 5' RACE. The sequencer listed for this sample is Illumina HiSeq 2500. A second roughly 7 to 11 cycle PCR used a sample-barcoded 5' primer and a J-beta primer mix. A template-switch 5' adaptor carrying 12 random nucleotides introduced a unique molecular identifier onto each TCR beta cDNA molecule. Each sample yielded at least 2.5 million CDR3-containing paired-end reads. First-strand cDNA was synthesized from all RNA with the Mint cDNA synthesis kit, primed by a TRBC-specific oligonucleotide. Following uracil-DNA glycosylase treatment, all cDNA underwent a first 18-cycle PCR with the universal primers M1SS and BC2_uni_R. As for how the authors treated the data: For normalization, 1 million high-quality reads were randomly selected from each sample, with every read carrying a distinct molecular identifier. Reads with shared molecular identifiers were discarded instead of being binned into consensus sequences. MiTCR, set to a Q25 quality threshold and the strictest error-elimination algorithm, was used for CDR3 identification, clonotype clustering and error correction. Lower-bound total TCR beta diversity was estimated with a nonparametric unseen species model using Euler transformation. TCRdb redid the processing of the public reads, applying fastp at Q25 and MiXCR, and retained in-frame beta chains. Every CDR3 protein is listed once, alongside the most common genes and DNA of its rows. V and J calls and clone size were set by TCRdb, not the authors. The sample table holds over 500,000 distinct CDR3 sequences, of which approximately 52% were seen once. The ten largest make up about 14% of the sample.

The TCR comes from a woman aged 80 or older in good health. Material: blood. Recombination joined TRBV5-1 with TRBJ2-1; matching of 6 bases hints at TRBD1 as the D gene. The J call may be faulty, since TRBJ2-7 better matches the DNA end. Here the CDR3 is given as CASSTADRAYNEQYF. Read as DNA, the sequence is TGCGCCAGCAGCACCGCGGACAGAGCCTACAATGAGCAGTACTTC.